This T cell receptor beta chain stems from a study of CD8 T cells in Susac syndrome. The V gene's germline CDR1 is LNHDA and CDR2 SQIVND (reference sequence). Trimming removed 2 bases at V and 3 bases at J, with 14 bases between. CDR3 length: 16 amino acids. Reverse transcription of about 0.5 to 1 ug RNA was carried out with random hexamers. A single record per CDR3 protein comes from TCRdb applying MiXCR to the immunoSEQ multiplex PCR reads. The profile shows roughly 190,000 distinct CDR3 sequences, about 91% of them singletons. The T cells that were sequenced for TCR beta were CD8+ and CD4+ cells from blood.

The rearrangement joins TRBV19 to TRBJ1-5; no clear D gene. The sequencing input was CD4+ T cells from PBMCs. This TCR came from a human donor with Susac syndrome. The CDR3 DNA reads TGTGCCAGTAGTATAATCGGCCTACAAGACAATCAGCCCCAGCATTTT. Residues: CASSIIGLQDNQPQHF.